This T cell receptor beta chain emerged from a study of blood T cell repertoires in COVID-19. The CDR3 loop spans 13 amino acids. V was trimmed by 6 bases and J by 3 bases, leaving 11 bases between them. Germline V gene sequence: CDR1 SGHVS, CDR2 FNYEAQ. Produced via immunoSEQ multiplex PCR; TCRdb's table is partial and in-frame only. Seen here are about 400,000 clones, about 88% observed once, and the top ten hold under 3%. The sample taken for sequencing was PBMCs or T cells enriched from blood (not recorded which). This TCR came from a woman in her twenties or thirties who had recovered from COVID-19. The chain combines TRBV7-6 with TRBJ1-1; possible D gene TRBD1, 5 bases. The CDR3 reads CASSLQVHTEAFF. CDR3 DNA sequence: TGTGCCAGCAGTCTACAGGTACACACTGAAGCTTTCTTT.